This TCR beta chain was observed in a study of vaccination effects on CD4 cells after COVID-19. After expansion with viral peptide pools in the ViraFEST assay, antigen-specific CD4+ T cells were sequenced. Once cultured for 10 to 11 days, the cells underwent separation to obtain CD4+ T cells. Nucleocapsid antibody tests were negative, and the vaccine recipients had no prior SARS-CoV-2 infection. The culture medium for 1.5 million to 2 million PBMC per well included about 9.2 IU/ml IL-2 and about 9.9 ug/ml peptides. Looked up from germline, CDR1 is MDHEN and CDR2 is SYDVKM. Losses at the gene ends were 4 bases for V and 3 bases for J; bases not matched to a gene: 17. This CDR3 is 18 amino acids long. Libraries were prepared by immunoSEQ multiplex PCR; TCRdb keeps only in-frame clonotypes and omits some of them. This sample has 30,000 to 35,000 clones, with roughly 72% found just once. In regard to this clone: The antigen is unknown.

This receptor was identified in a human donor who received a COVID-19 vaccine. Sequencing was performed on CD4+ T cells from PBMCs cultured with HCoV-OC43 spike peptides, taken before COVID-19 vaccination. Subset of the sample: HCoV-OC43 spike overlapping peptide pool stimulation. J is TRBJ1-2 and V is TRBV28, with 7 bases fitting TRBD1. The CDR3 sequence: CASSSPLGQRPLHYGYTF. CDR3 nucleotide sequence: TGTGCCAGCAGTTCCCCATTGGGACAGAGACCTCTTCACTATGGCTACACCTTC.